Sequencing of this T cell receptor beta chain was carried out in a study of blood T cell repertoires in COVID-19. Study as a whole: Samples representing acute and convalescent COVID-19 were sourced from the United States, Italy and Spain. Sample material is recorded as cDNA or gDNA derived from T cells, B-cell-depleted T cells, or PBMCs.

CDR3 length: 12 residues. Germline V gene lookup returns CDR1 SEHNR and CDR2 FQNEAQ (reference sequence). Between the trimmed V and J ends, which lost 1 base and 16 bases, there was a span of 11 bases. Authors' analysis steps: Amplified reference gene primers provided the basis for estimating nucleated cell counts. Some clones are missing from TCRdb's copy, which holds only in-frame ones; the method was immunoSEQ multiplex PCR. V and J calls and clone size are given by that table; D and trimming were obtained from the DNA. The table lists over 300,000 clones, 90% of them singletons. This clonotype originated in a man aged 18 to 30 with active or convalescent COVID-19. V is TRBV7-9 and J is TRBJ1-6, with D possibly matching TRBD1 (5 bases). Sequenced: peripheral blood. The DNA for the CDR3 is TGTGCCAGCAGCTTAGTGCTGGGGGGACTCCACTTT. The encoded protein is CASSLVLGGLHF.